This T cell receptor (beta chain) was retrieved from a study of blood T cells in healthy people across ages. Next came a second PCR, run for about 7 to 11 cycles, which used a sample-barcoded 5' primer along with a J-beta primer mix. TCRdb used MiXCR to reprocess the 5' RACE reads, holding one entry per CDR3 protein. The data show 780,000 or so distinct CDR3 sequences, approximately 25% seen once. Trimming took 2 bases from V and 4 from J; bases not matched to a gene: 8. Germline lookup yields CDR1 LGHNA and CDR2 YSLEER. This CDR3 spans 16 amino acids. Investigators took about 10 milliliters of peripheral blood from every donor. This same sample was also part of a study on T cells of mothers and their children. That study reports: Each child gave a few million TCR beta CDR3 reads (each mother, over 9 million).

V gene TRBV4-3 combines with J gene TRBJ2-5; TRBD1 matches 9 bases. The material sequenced was blood. The TCR sequence derives from a boy aged 10-17 years in good health. The CDR3 DNA reads as TGCGCCAGCAGCCAACGATTACAGGGGGCTGGAGAGACCCAGTACTTC. Its translation: CASSQRLQGAGETQYF.